This T cell receptor (beta chain) was found in a study of T cell responses to AZD1222 COVID-19 vaccine. The data were produced by immunoSEQ multiplex PCR, yet TCRdb's version contains in-frame clones alone and is incomplete. Here the sample spans roughly 200,000 clones, 85% to 95% being singletons. The CDR3 totals 15 residues. Germline values: CDR1 MDHEN, CDR2 SYDVKM. V shed 7 bases and J shed 3 bases, with 18 bases lying between them. This chain links TRBV28 with TRBJ1-1; no reliable D call. The TCR comes from an adult in good health. The starting material was peripheral blood, obtained on day 0 of AZD1222 vaccination. CDR3 residues: CASITGRERDTEAFF. The CDR3 DNA is TGTGCCAGCATCACTGGGCGGGAACGAGACACTGAAGCTTTCTTT.